This T cell receptor beta chain derives from a study of blood T cell repertoires in COVID-19. Turning to the study itself: Collection of acute and convalescent COVID-19 samples took place in the United States, Italy and Spain.

Methods used by the authors: Reference gene primer amplification gave estimated nucleated cell counts. Sequencing was performed with immunoSEQ multiplex PCR; in TCRdb, only in-frame clones are kept and a portion is missing. The V and J calls and clone size come from that table; D and trimming were worked out from the DNA. The data show over 100,000 clones, roughly 76% seen once. Sequencing used peripheral blood. This TCR derives from a human donor in a cohort sampled during active COVID-19.

The chain's CDR3 is CASRWGLGIGEQYF. As DNA, the CDR3 is TGTGCCAGCAGGTGGGGCCTGGGAATTGGGGAGCAGTACTTC. The J gene is TRBJ2-7, the V gene TRBV5-8, with D perhaps matching TRBD1 (5 bases). The CDR3 has 14 amino acids. V was shortened by 5 bases and J by 7 bases, with 19 bases between the two germline ends. Per the germline V gene, CDR1 is SGHTS and CDR2 is YDEGEE. The entire variable domain, with the rest obtained from reference TRBV5-8 and TRBJ2-7, is as follows: EAGVTQSPTHLIKTRGQQATLRCSPISGHTSVYWYQQALGLGLQFLLWYDEGEERNRGNFPPRFSGRQFPNYSSELNVNALELEDSALYLCASRWGLGIGEQYFGPGTRLTVT.